This T cell receptor (beta chain) was documented in a study of graft-versus-host responses after intestinal transplantation. Profiled with immunoSEQ multiplex PCR; TCRdb holds only in-frame clones, not every one. Of 90,000 to 150,000 clones listed, approximately 96% are singletons. Turning to this clone: The antigen is undetermined.

CDR1 and CDR2 (germline): MNHEY, SMNVEV (reference sequence). The J segment lost 5 bases and the V segment lost 6 bases, leaving 8 bases of the junction unmatched. The CDR3 runs 15 residues. This chain connects TRBV27 to TRBJ2-5, with 11 bases lining up with TRBD2. This material consisted of unstimulated CD8+ T cells sorted from spleen or lymph node cells, taken before intestinal transplant. The clonotype comes from a human donor who received an intestinal transplant. The CDR3 sequence is CASSQIAGGGETQYF. The DNA of the CDR3 is TGTGCCAGCAGCCAAATAGCGGGAGGGGGTGAGACCCAGTACTTC.